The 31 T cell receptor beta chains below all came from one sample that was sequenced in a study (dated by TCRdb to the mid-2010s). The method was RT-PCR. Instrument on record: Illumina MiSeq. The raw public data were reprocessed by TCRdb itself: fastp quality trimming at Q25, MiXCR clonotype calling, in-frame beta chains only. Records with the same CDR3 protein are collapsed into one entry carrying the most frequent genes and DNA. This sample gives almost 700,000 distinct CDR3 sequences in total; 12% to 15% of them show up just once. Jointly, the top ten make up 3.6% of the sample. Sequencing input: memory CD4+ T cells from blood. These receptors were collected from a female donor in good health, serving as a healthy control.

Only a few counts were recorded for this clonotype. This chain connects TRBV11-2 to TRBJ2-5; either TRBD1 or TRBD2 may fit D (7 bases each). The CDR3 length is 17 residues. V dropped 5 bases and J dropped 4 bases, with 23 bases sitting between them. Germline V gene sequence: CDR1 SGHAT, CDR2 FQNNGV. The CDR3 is CASSAGGAQAGRETQYF. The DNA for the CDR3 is TGTGCCAGCAGCGCAGGGGGGGCGCAAGCAGGGCGAGAGACCCAGTACTTC.

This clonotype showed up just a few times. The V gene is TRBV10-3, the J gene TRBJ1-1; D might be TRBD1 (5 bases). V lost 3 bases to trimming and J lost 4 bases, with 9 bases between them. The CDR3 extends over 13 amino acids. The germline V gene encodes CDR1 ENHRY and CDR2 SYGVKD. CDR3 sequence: CAISDGRGTEAFF. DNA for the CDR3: TGTGCCATCAGTGATGGAAGGGGCACTGAAGCTTTCTTT.

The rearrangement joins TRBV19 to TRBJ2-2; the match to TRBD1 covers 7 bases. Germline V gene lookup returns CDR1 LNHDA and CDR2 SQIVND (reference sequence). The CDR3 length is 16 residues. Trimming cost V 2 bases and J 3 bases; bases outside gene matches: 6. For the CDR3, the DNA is TGTGCCAGTAGTATACCTGGACAGGCCTACACCGGGGAGCTGTTTTTT. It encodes CASSIPGQAYTGELFF.

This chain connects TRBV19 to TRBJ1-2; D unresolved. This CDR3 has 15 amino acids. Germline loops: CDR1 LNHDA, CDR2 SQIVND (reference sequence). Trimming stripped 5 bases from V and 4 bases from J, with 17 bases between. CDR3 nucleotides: TGTGCCAGTAGTGGGCCGGAGAGGACGGTCTATGGCTACACCTTC. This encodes CASSGPERTVYGYTF.

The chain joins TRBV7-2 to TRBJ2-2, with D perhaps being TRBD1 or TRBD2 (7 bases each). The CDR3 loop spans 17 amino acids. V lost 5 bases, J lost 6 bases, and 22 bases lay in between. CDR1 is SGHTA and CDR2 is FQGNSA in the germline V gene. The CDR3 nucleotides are TGTGCCAGCAGCCGTGGGGGAGGGGGCGGGATCCCCGGGGAGCTGTTTTTT. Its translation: CASSRGGGGGIPGELFF.

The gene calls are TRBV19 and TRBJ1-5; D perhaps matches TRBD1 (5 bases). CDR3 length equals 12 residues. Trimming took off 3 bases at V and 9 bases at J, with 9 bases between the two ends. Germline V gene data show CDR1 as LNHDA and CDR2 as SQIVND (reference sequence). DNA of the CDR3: TGTGCCAGTAGTATGGGGCAAGGGCCCCAGCATTTT. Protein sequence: CASSMGQGPQHF.

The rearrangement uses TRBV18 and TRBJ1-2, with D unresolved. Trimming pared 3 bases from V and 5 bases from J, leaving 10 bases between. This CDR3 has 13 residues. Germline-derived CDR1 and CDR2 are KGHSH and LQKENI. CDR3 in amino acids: CASSPDSAYGYTF. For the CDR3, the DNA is TGTGCCAGCTCACCGGATTCGGCTTATGGCTACACCTTC.

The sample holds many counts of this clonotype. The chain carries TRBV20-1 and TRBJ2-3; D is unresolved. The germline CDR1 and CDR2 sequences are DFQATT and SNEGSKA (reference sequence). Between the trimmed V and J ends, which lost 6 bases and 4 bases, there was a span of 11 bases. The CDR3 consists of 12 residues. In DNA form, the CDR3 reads TGCAGTGCAGGATTCGGCCCAGATACGCAGTATTTT. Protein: CSAGFGPDTQYF.

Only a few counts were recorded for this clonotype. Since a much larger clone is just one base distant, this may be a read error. CDR3 region: CAISTGGGQPQHF. As DNA, the CDR3 is TGTGCCATCAGTACAGGGGGCGGGCAGCCCCAGCATTTT. The chain links TRBV10-3 to TRBJ1-5, with 9 bases lining up with TRBD1. Germline assignment: CDR1 ENHRY and CDR2 SYGVKD. Trimming removed 5 bases from V and 7 bases from J; junction bases left unmatched: 3. CDR3 length equals 13 residues.

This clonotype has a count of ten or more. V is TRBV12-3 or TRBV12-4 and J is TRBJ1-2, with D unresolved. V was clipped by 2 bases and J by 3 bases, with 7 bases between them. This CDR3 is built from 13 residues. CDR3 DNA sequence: TGTGCCAGCAGTTTACGGGGTGACTATGGCTACACCTTC. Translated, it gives CASSLRGDYGYTF.

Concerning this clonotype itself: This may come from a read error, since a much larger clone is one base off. CDR3 sequence reads: CASRPWTVVTEAFF. The CDR3 DNA reads TGTGCCAGCAGACCGTGGACAGTGGTCACTGAAGCTTTCTTT. The chain has TRBV6-1 and TRBJ1-1; maybe TRBD1 (6 bases). V was pared by 6 bases and J by 4 bases, with 15 bases between. CDR1 is MNHNS, CDR2 SASEGT, per germline. CDR3 length equals 14 residues.

CDR3 nucleotides: TGTGCCAGCAGCCAAGCCGGGACTAGCGCGGGCGAGCAGTACTTC. This gives the protein CASSQAGTSAGEQYF. This sequence joins TRBV3-1 and TRBJ2-7; 10 positions agree with TRBD2. Germline V CDR1 and CDR2: LGHDT, YNNKEL (reference sequence). The CDR3 sequence is 15 residues long. V lost 1 base to trimming and J lost 6 bases; unmatched junction nucleotides: 6.

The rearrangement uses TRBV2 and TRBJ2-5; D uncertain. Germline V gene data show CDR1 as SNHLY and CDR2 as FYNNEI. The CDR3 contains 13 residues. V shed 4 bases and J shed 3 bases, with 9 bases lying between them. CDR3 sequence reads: CASSGAGKETQYF. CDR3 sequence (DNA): TGTGCCAGCAGTGGGGCAGGCAAAGAGACCCAGTACTTC.

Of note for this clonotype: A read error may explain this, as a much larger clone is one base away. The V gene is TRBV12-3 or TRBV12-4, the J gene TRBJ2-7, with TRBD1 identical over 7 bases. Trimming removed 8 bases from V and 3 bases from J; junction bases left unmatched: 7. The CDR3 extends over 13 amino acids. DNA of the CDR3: TGTGCCAGCGACACAGGGGTCCTCTACGAGCAGTACTTC. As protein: CASDTGVLYEQYF.

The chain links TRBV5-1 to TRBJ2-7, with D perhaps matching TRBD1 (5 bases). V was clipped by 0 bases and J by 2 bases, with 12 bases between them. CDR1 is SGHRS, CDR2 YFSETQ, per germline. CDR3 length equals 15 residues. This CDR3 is CASSLDSSRAYEQYF. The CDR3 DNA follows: TGCGCCAGCAGCTTGGACTCTTCCAGGGCCTACGAGCAGTACTTC.

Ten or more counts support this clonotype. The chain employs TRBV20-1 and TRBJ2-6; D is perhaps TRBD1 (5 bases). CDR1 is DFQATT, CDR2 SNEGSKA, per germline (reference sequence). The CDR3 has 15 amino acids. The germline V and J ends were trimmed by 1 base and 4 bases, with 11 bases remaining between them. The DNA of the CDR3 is TGCAGTGCTAGAGGACCAGGGCTCGGGGCCAACGTCCTGACTTTC. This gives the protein CSARGPGLGANVLTF.

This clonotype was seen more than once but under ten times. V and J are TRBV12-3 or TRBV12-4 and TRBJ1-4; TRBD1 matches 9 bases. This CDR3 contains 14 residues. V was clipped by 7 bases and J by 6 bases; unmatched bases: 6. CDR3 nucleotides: TGTGCCAGCACCCGGACAGGGGTGGATGAAAAACTGTTTTTT. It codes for CASTRTGVDEKLFF.

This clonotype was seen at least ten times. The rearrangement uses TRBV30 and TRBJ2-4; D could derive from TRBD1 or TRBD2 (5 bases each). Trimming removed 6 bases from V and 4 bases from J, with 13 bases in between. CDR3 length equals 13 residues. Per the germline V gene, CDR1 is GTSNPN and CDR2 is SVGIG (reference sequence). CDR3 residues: CACRDRRKNIQYF. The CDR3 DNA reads TGTGCCTGTCGGGACCGACGGAAAAACATTCAGTACTTC.

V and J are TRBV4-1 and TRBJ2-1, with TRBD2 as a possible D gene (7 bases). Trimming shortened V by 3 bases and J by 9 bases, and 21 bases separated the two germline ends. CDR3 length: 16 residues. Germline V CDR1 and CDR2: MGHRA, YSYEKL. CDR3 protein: CASSQERRGGLIEQFF. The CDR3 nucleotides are TGCGCCAGCAGCCAGGAGAGGAGGGGGGGCCTTATTGAGCAGTTCTTC.

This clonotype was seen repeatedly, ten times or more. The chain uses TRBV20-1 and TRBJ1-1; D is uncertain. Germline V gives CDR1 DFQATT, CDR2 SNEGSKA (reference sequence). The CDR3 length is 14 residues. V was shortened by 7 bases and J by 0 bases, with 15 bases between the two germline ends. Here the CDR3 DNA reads TGCAGTGTCGGGGATGCCGGGTTGAACACTGAAGCTTTCTTT. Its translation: CSVGDAGLNTEAFF.

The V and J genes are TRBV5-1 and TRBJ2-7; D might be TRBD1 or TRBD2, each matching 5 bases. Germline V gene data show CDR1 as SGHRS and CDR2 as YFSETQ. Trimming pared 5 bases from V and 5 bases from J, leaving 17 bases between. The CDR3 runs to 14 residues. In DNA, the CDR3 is TGCGCCAGCAGTTCCGGGAAAGGGGCGGACGAGCAGTACTTC. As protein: CASSSGKGADEQYF.

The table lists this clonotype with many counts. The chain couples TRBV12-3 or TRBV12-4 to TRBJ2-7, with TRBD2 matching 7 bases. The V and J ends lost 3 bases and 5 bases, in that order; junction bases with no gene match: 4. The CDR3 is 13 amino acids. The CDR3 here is CASSFRDYHEQYF. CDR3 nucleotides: TGTGCCAGCAGTTTCCGGGACTACCACGAGCAGTACTTC.

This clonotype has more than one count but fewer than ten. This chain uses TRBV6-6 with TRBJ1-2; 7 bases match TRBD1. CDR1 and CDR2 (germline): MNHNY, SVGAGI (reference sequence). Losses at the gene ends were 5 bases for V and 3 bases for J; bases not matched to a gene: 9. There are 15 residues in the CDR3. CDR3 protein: CASSLQGTVDYGYTF. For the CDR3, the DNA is TGTGCCAGCAGTCTCCAGGGGACAGTCGACTATGGCTACACCTTC.

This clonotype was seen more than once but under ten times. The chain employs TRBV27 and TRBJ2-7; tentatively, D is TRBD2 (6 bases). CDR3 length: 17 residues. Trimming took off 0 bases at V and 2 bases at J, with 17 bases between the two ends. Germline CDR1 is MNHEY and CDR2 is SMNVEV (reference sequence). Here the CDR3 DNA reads TGTGCCAGCAGTTTATCGTGGAGCCTAGCGCGTCCCTACGAGCAGTACTTC. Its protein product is CASSLSWSLARPYEQYF.

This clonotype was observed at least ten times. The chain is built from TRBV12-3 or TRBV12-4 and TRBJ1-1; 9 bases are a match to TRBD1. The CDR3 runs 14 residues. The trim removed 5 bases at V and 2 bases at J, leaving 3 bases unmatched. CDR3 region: CASSGGQGNTEAFF. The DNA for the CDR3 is TGTGCCAGCAGTGGGGGACAGGGTAACACTGAAGCTTTCTTT.

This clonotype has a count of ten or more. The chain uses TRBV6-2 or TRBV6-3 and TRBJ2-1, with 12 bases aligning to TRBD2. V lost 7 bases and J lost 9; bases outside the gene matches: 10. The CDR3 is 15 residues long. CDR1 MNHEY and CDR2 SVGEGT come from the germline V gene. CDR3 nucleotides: TGTGCCAGCAACCGACTAGCGGGAGAGGGAGTTGAGCAGTTCTTC. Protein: CASNRLAGEGVEQFF.

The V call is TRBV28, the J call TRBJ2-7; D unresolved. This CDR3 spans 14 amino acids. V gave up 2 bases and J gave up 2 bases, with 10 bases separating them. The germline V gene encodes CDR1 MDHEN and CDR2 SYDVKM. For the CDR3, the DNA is TGTGCCAGCAGTTTAATCGGCGGAGCCTACGAGCAGTACTTC. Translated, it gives CASSLIGGAYEQYF.

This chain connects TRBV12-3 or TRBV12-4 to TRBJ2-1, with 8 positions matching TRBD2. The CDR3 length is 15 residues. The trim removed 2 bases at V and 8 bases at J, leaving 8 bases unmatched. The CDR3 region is CASSLFDGRVDEQFF. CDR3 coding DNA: TGTGCCAGCAGTTTATTCGACGGGAGGGTCGATGAGCAGTTCTTC.

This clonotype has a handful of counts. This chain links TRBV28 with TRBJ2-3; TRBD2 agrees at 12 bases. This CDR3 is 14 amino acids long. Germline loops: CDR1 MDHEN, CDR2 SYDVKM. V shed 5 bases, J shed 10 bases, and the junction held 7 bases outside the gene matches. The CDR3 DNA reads TGTGCCAGCAGTCCGACTAGCGGGAGAGTCGCGCAGTATTTT. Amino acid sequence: CASSPTSGRVAQYF.

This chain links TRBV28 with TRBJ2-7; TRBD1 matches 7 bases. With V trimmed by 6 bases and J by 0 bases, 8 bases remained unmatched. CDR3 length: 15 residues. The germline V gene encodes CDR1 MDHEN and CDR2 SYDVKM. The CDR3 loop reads CASSPGTVSSYEQYF. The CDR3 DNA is TGTGCCAGCAGCCCCGGGACAGTGAGCTCCTACGAGCAGTACTTC.

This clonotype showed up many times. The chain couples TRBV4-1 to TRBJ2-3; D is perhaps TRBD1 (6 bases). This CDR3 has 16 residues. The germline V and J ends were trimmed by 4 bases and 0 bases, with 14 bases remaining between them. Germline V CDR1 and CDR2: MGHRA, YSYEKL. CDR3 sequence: CASSRGWTASTDTQYF. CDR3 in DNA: TGCGCCAGCAGCCGAGGTTGGACAGCCAGCACAGATACGCAGTATTTT.